This entry is about one T cell receptor beta chain. The target antigen is unknown. The data were produced by immunoSEQ multiplex PCR, yet TCRdb's version contains in-frame clones alone and is incomplete. The sample holds about 130,000 clones, approximately 90% seen once. This sample is drawn from a study of T cell responses to AZD1222 COVID-19 vaccine. In the study overall: Doses given second, at about 4 or about 12 weeks, were pooled. Study-wide findings and caveats: Along spike, vaccine-associated CD4 TCRs were found throughout, with dominance at 160-218 and 743-854. Vaccination with two AZD1222 doses was followed by a rise in Spike-specific TCR breadth and depth.

The CDR3 loop spans 14 amino acids. The germline V gene has CDR1 GTSNPN and CDR2 SVGIG (reference sequence). The V end lost 1 base, the J end lost 0 bases, and 8 bases lay between the germline ends. This specimen consisted of peripheral blood, obtained on day 0 of AZD1222 vaccination. This sequence originates from an adult in good health. This sequence joins TRBV30 and TRBJ2-3, with D tentatively TRBD1 (6 bases). CDR3 nucleotide sequence: TGTGCCTGGAGTGAAACAGGGAGCACAGATACGCAGTATTTT. Its translation: CAWSETGSTDTQYF.